One and the same sample provided the 9 T cell receptor beta chains below, sequenced in a study of blood T cells in healthy people across ages. A second roughly 6 to 11 cycle PCR used barcoded and J-beta primers. Each CDR3 protein is one row after TCRdb ran MiXCR on the 5' RACE reads. The table shows around 800,000 distinct CDR3 sequences, with around 43% occurring only once. Sequencing used blood. These receptors came from a man between 60 and 75 years old in good health.

The chain joins TRBV7-2 to TRBJ2-5, with TRBD1 matching 7 bases. Trimming at V came to 5 bases and at J to 3 bases, leaving 6 bases not matched to a gene. The CDR3 sequence is 14 residues long. The V gene's germline CDR1 is SGHTA and CDR2 FQGNSA. CDR3 nucleotide sequence: TGTGCCAGCAGCCCGACGGGACAGAAAGAGACCCAGTACTTC. Amino acids: CASSPTGQKETQYF. Full variable domain (rest looked up from reference TRBV7-2 and TRBJ2-5): GAGVSQSPSNKVTEKGKDVELRCDPISGHTALYWYRQSLGQGLEFLIYFQGNSAPDKSGLPSDRFSAERTGGSVSTLTIQRTQQEDSAVYLCASSPTGQKETQYFGPGTRLLVL.

This chain connects TRBV5-1 to TRBJ2-3; 11 nucleotides agree with TRBD2. The V segment lost 4 bases and the J segment 4 bases; nucleotides outside the gene matches: 8. This CDR3 is built from 16 residues. CDR1 is SGHRS and CDR2 is YFSETQ in the germline V gene. The CDR3 nucleotides read TGCGCCAGCAGCAAAGATAGCGGGGGGGCCCCAGATACGCAGTATTTT. Protein product: CASSKDSGGAPDTQYF.

The chain combines TRBV29-1 with TRBJ2-5; D possibly matches TRBD1 or TRBD2 (5 bases each). V was cut by 4 bases and J by 4 bases, with 10 bases left in between. The germline V gene encodes CDR1 SQVTM and CDR2 ANQGSEA. CDR3 length: 12 residues. The CDR3 sequence: CSVVRDVETQYF. The CDR3 nucleotides are TGCAGCGTTGTCCGGGACGTAGAGACCCAGTACTTC.

As regards this clonotype: Sequence at one end of the junction differs from germline and may be a read error. The rearrangement joins TRBV12-3 or TRBV12-4 to TRBJ1-5, with 7 bases lining up with TRBD1. The CDR3 contains 15 residues. The CDR3 region is CACSLDRISNQPQHF. The CDR3 DNA reads TGTGCCTGCAGCCTGGACAGGATTAGCAATCAGCCCCAGCATTTT.

As for this clonotype: This may be a read error, as it is one base from a much larger clone. The rearrangement joins TRBV6-2 or TRBV6-3 to TRBJ2-4, with unresolved D. Looked up from germline, CDR1 is MNHEY and CDR2 is SVGEGT. Trimming removed 4 bases from V and 13 bases from J, with 17 bases in between. There are 13 residues in the CDR3. The CDR3 reads CASSFSEYTEQYF. CDR3 nucleotide sequence: TGTGCCAGCAGTTTTTCTGAGTATACTGAGCAGTACTTC.

In this sample, this clonotype turned up a few times. The V gene is TRBV6-2 or TRBV6-3, the J gene TRBJ1-5; D not resolved. V was pared by 4 bases and J by 0 bases, with 10 bases between. The CDR3 has 15 amino acids. The V gene's germline CDR1 is MNHEY and CDR2 SVGEGT. In DNA form, the CDR3 reads TGTGCCAGCAGTTCCTCAGTCTATAGCAATCAGCCCCAGCATTTT. Translating it yields CASSSSVYSNQPQHF.

This clonotype was seen a few times. This chain connects TRBV5-1 to TRBJ2-1; D may be TRBD1 (5 bases). Trimming took off 3 bases at V and 15 bases at J, with 19 bases between the two ends. Germline-derived CDR1 and CDR2 are SGHRS and YFSETQ. The CDR3 is made up of 13 amino acids. The CDR3 here is CASSSLLGPGGFF. CDR3 coding DNA: TGCGCCAGCAGCTCCCTTTTGGGGCCCGGCGGGTTCTTC.

Only a few counts were recorded for this clonotype. The chain uses TRBV10-3 and TRBJ1-2; TRBD1 is a possible D gene (5 bases). This CDR3 has 16 amino acids. Trimming took 3 bases from V and 2 from J, leaving 16 bases between them. Germline V CDR1 and CDR2: ENHRY, SYGVKD. The DNA of the CDR3 is TGTGCCATCAGTGACCCGGGCGGACAAGGGAACTATGGCTACACCTTC. Residues: CAISDPGGQGNYGYTF.

In the case of this clonotype: This may be a read error, as it is one base from a much larger clone. Here the CDR3 DNA reads TGTGCCAGCAGAAAAGAACACCATAGGGAAGCTTTCTTT. Its protein is CASRKEHHREAFF. This chain joins TRBV28 and TRBJ1-1; D remains unclear. The length of the CDR3 is 13 residues. V gave up 6 bases and J gave up 8 bases, with 16 bases separating them. Per germline, CDR1 MDHEN and CDR2 SYDVKM.